In this sample, the clone carrying this T cell receptor beta chain turned up many times. Repertoires were generated with immunoSEQ multiplex PCR, while TCRdb's copy carries only in-frame clones and drops some. The repertoire holds around 300,000 clones, with about nine tenths as singletons. Germline V CDR1 and CDR2: SGHDT, YYEEEE. The CDR3 loop spans 12 amino acids. Trimming took off 5 bases at V and 5 bases at J, with 10 bases between the two ends. Enrolled through a virtual design, the participants were between 18 and 89 years of age and came from 24 US areas. Cohorts were based on clinical histories the participants reported. These data belong to a study of blood T cell repertoires in COVID-19.

The origin of this receptor is a woman aged 40 to 50 who had recovered from COVID-19. The chain employs TRBV5-6 and TRBJ1-2, with D perhaps TRBD1 (6 bases). Material: PBMCs or T cells enriched from blood (not recorded which). The CDR3, as DNA: TGTGCCAGCAGTGAGGGGGAATATGGCTACACCTTC. Amino acid sequence: CASSEGEYGYTF.